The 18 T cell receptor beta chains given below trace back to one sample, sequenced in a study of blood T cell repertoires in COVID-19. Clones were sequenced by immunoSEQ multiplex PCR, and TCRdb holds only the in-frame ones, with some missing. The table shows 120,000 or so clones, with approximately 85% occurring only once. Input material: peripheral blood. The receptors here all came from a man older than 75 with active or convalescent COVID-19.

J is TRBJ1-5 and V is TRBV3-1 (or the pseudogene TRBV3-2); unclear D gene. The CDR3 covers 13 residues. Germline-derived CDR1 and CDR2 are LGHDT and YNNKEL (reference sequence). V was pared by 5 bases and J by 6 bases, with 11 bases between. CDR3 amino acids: CASSTTGSQPQHF. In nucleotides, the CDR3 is TGTGCCAGCAGCACTACTGGGAGTCAGCCCCAGCATTTT.

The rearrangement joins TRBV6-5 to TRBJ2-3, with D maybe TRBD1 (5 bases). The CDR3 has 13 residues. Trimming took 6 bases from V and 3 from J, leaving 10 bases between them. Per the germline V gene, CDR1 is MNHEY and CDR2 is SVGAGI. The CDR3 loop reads CASRKAGTDTQYF. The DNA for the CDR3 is TGTGCCAGCAGAAAGGCAGGGACAGATACGCAGTATTTT.

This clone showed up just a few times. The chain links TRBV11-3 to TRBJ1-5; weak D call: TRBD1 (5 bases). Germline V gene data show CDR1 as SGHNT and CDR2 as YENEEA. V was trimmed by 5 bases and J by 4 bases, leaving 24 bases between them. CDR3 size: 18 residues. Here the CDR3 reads CASSPAPRARARNQPQHF. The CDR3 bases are TGTGCCAGCAGCCCTGCCCCCCGGGCCAGGGCCAGGAATCAGCCCCAGCATTTT.

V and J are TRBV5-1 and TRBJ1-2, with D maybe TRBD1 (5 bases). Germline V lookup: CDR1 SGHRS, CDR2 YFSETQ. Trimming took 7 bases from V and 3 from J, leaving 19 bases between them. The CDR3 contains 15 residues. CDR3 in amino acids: CASGLGVGLDYGYTF. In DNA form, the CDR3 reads TGCGCCAGCGGATTAGGGGTTGGTCTAGACTATGGCTACACCTTC.

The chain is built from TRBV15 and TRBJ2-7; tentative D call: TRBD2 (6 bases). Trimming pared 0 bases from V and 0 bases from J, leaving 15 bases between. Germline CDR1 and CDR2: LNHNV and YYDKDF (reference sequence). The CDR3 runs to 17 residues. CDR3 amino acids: CATSRDIGPGVSYEQYF. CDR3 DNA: TGTGCCACCAGCAGAGATATCGGCCCGGGGGTCTCCTACGAGCAGTACTTC.

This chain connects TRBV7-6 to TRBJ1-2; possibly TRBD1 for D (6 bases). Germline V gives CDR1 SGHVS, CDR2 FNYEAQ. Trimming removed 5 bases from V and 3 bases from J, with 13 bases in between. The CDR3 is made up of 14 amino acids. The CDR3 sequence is CASSRGPGDYGYTF. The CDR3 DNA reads TGTGCCAGCAGCCGAGGGCCAGGGGACTATGGCTACACCTTC.

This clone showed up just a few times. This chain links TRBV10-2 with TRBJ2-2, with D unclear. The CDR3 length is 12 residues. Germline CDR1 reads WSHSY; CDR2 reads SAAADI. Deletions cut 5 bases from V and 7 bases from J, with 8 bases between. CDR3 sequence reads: CASSFSGGELFF. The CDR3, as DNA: TGCGCCAGCAGTTTTTCCGGCGGGGAGCTGTTTTTT.

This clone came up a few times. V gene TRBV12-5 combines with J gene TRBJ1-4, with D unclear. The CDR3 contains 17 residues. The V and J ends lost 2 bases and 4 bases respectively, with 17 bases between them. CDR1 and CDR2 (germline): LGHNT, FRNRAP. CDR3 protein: CASGLLLQGVHNEKLFF. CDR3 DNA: TGTGCTAGTGGTTTGCTCCTCCAAGGAGTACATAATGAAAAACTGTTTTTT.

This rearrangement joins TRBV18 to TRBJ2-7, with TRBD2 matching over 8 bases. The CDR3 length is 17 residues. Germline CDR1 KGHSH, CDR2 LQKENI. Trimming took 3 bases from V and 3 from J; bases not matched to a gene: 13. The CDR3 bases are TGTGCCAGCTCACCTGGCGTTAATGTAGCGGGACTCTACGAGCAGTACTTC. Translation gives CASSPGVNVAGLYEQYF.

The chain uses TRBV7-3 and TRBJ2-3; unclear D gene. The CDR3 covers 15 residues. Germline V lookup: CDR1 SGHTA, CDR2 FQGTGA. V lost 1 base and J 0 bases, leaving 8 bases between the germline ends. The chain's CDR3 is CASSLKHPSTDTQYF. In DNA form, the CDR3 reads TGTGCCAGCAGCTTAAAACACCCTAGCACAGATACGCAGTATTTT.

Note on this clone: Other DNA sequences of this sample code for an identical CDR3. For the CDR3, the DNA is TGTGCCAGCAGCCAGGGAAGAGGGGGCTACACCTTC. Translation gives CASSQGRGGYTF. This sequence joins TRBV3-1 (or the pseudogene TRBV3-2) and TRBJ1-2, with unresolved D. This CDR3 comprises 12 residues. Trimming stripped 3 bases from V and 8 bases from J, with 10 bases between. CDR1 is LGHDT, CDR2 YNNKEL, per germline (reference sequence).

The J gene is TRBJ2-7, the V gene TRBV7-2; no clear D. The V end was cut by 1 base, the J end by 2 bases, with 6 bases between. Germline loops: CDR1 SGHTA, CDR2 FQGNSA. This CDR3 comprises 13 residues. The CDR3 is CASSLGAPYEQYF. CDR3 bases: TGTGCCAGCAGCTTAGGGGCTCCCTACGAGCAGTACTTC.

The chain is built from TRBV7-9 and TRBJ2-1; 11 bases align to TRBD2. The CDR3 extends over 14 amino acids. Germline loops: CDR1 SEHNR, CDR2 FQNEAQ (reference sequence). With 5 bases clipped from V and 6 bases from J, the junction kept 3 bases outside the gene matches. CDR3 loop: CASSPGLAGNEQFF. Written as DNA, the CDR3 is TGTGCCAGCAGCCCAGGACTAGCGGGCAATGAGCAGTTCTTC.

CDR3: CASSQDGTAHGYTF. The CDR3 DNA reads TGCGCCAGCAGCCAAGATGGGACAGCTCATGGCTACACCTTC. The rearrangement links TRBV4-1 to TRBJ1-2; 7 nucleotides agree with TRBD1. Per the germline V gene, CDR1 is MGHRA and CDR2 is YSYEKL. The J segment lost 6 bases and the V segment lost 0 bases, leaving 4 bases of the junction unmatched. CDR3 length equals 14 residues.

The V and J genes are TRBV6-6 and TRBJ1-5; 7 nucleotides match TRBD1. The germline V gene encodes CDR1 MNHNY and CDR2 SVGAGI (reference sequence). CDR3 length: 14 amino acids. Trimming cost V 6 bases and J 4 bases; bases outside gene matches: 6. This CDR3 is CASRQRQGNQPQHF. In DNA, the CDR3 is TGTGCCAGCAGACAAAGACAGGGAAATCAGCCCCAGCATTTT.

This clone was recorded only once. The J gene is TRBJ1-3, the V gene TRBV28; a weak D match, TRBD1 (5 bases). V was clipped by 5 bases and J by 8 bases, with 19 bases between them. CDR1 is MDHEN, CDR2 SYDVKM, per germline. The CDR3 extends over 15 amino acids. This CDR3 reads CASSPHRGNADTIYF. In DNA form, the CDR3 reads TGTGCCAGCAGTCCTCATCGGGGGAATGCTGACACCATATATTTT.

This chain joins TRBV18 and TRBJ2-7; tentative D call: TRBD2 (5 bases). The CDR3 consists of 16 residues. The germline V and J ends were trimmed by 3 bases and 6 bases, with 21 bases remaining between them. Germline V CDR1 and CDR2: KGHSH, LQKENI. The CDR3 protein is CASSPETTSSLREQYF. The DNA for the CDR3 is TGTGCCAGCTCACCGGAAACCACTAGTAGCCTCCGCGAGCAGTACTTC. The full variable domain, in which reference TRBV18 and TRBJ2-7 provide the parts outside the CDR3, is NAGVMQNPRHLVRRRGQEARLRCSPMKGHSHVYWYRQLPEEGLKFMVYLQKENIIDESGMPKERFSAEFPKEGPSILRIQQVVRGDSAAYFCASSPETTSSLREQYFGPGTRLTVT.

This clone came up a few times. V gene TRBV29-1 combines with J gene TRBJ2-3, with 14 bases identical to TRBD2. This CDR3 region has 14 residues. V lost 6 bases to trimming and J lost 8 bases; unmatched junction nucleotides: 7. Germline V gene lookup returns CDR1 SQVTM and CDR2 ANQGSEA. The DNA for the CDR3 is TGCAGCGTCGCGGGACTAGCGGGGGTGGGTACGCAGTATTTT. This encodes CSVAGLAGVGTQYF.